This T cell receptor (beta chain) was sequenced for a study of blood T cell repertoires in COVID-19. Whole-study context: In each case, the material was cDNA or gDNA derived from T cells, B-cell-depleted T cells, or PBMCs.

This clone was detected only a few times. Original analysis: Using reference gene primer amplification, nucleated cell counts were estimated. Clones were sequenced by immunoSEQ multiplex PCR, and TCRdb holds only the in-frame ones, with some missing. V, J and clone size reflect that table, while D and trimming were determined from the DNA. The table has about 290,000 clones, 89% seen once. Germline V gene lookup returns CDR1 LGHDT and CDR2 YNNKEL (reference sequence). This CDR3 is built from 14 residues. The V and J ends lost 4 bases and 6 bases respectively, with 15 bases between them. All enrollees were roughly 18 to 90 years old and from 20 to 25 US areas. Either two negative PCRs, clearance, or symptom resolution qualified Cohort 3 donors as recovered.

This chain uses TRBV3-1 (or the pseudogene TRBV3-2) with TRBJ1-1, with D tentatively TRBD1 (5 bases). This TCR was recovered from a woman aged 40 to 55 who had recovered from COVID-19. Material: PBMCs or T cells enriched from blood (not recorded which). In DNA form, the CDR3 reads TGTGCCAGCAGCCGGGGGGGGGTGCTGGCTGAAGCTTTCTTT. As protein: CASSRGGVLAEAFF.